These T cell receptor beta chains were read from a single sample in a study of beta chain features in type 1 diabetes. Assay: immunoSEQ multiplex PCR; the TCRdb copy retains only in-frame clones and omits some. Here the sample spans hundreds of thousands of clones, 30% being singletons. Sequencing input: naive CD4+ T cells from blood. The receptors were sampled from a man between 18 and 35 years old in good health. Both conserved end residues are part of each CDR3. Fields, in order: CDR3 DNA, CDR3 protein, J gene, clone size, V gene, D gene. D genes are given only for firm matches. A clone size is listed for some rows: how often the clone was seen (once, few, many), or a class if it is expanded.

TGCGCCAGCAGCCAAGGACTGACGCGGGAGCAGTACTTC | CASSQGLTREQYF | TRBJ2-7 | few | TRBV4-1 | .
TGTGCCAGCAGCGTAGGGGTTGGGTCGACAGATACGCAGTATTTT | CASSVGVGSTDTQYF | TRBJ2-3 | . | TRBV9 | .
TGTGCCAGCTCCCCGGACAGGGCTCTGCATCAGCCCCAGCATTTT | CASSPDRALHQPQHF | TRBJ1-5 | few | TRBV18 | TRBD1
TGCGCCAGCAGCCGCTATGGGAATAGCAATCAGCCCCAGCATTTT | CASSRYGNSNQPQHF | TRBJ1-5 | once | TRBV4-1 | .
TGTGCCAGCAGCGTAGGCACCAGCAGCACAGATACGCAGTATTTT | CASSVGTSSTDTQYF | TRBJ2-3 | once | TRBV9 | .
TGTGCCAGCAGCTCATTCGCCGGGGAGCTGTTTTTT | CASSSFAGELFF | TRBJ2-2 | few | TRBV7-9 | .
TGTGCCTGGAGTGTATCTGGGGGCTATGGCTACACCTTC | CAWSVSGGYGYTF | TRBJ1-2 | . | TRBV30 | .
TGTGCCAGCAGTTACGCTAGTAATGAAAAACTGTTTTTT | CASSYASNEKLFF | TRBJ1-4 | few | TRBV6-6 | .
TGTGCCAGCAGGGCGGTGGAGACCCAGTACTTC | CASRAVETQYF | TRBJ2-5 | . | TRBV7-2 | .
TGTGCCTGGAGTAGGCTTGGCTCCTACAATGAGCAGTTCTTC | CAWSRLGSYNEQFF | TRBJ2-1 | few | TRBV30 | .
TGTGCCAGCAGCCAAGTAAGGGGGGGCAATGAGCAGTTCTTC | CASSQVRGGNEQFF | TRBJ2-1 | . | TRBV14 | .
TGTGCCAGCAGCTCCCGGACTAGCGGGAGGAAAGAGACCCAGTACTTC | CASSSRTSGRKETQYF | TRBJ2-5 | . | TRBV13 | TRBD2
TGTGCCAGCAGTGAAAATATGGGGGCTCGAGGGGAGCAGTTCTTC | CASSENMGARGEQFF | TRBJ2-1 | few | TRBV2 | .
TGCGCCAGCAGCTTGGACAGGCCGTACACCGGGGAGCTGTTTTTT | CASSLDRPYTGELFF | TRBJ2-2 | . | TRBV5-1 | .
TGTGCCCGCGTAGGGGGACTAGGTCTGCACGAGCAGTACTTC | CARVGGLGLHEQYF | TRBJ2-7 | . | TRBV30 | TRBD2
TGTGCCAGCAGCTCCCGCTCTAGCGCCCACGAGCAGTACTTC | CASSSRSSAHEQYF | TRBJ2-7 | . | TRBV7-9 | .
TGCGCCAGCAGCCAGGACAGGAACCCAAGCTCTGGAAACACCATATATTTT | CASSQDRNPSSGNTIYF | TRBJ1-3 | few | TRBV4-3 | TRBD1
TGTGCCAGCAGCTTACTAGGTGCGAACACTGAAGCTTTCTTT | CASSLLGANTEAFF | TRBJ1-1 | few | TRBV7-3 | .
TGTGCCAGCGGCGCCTATGGGGACAGGGTGGCAGATACGCAGTATTTT | CASGAYGDRVADTQYF | TRBJ2-3 | few | TRBV13 | TRBD1
TGTGCCTGGAGTGTAGGGTGGGGACTAGCGGGAGGTAGGGGCTCCTACGAGCAGTACTTC | CAWSVGWGLAGGRGSYEQYF | TRBJ2-7 | . | TRBV30 | TRBD2
TGTGCCAGCAGTGAAGCGCTTCCAGGGGGCGTCAAAAAACTGTTTTTT | CASSEALPGGVKKLFF | TRBJ1-4 | . | TRBV2 | TRBD1
TGTGCCAGCAGCTTAGTAGAACTAGCGGGAGAAGAGACCCAGTACTTC | CASSLVELAGEETQYF | TRBJ2-5 | . | TRBV7-7 | TRBD2
TGTGCCAGCAGTGAAAGACGGTACTCTGGGGCCAACGTCCTGACTTTC | CASSERRYSGANVLTF | TRBJ2-6 | few | TRBV2 | .
TGTGCCAGTAGTATCGAGGACAGACCCTACAATGAGCAGTTCTTC | CASSIEDRPYNEQFF | TRBJ2-1 | few | TRBV19 | .
TGTGCCAGCAGTGAAGCATCCGGTAGTTTCAGGGGGCGGTCCGGGGCCAACGTCCTGACTTTC | CASSEASGSFRGRSGANVLTF | TRBJ2-6 | . | TRBV2 | TRBD1
TGTGCCAGCAGCCTGACTAGTGAGAGGGATACGCAGTATTTT | CASSLTSERDTQYF | TRBJ2-3 | few | TRBV5-4 | .
TGTGCCAGCAGCGGAATACGGGCGGGATGGGAGGAGACCCAGTACTTC | CASSGIRAGWEETQYF | TRBJ2-5 | . | TRBV9 | .
TGCGCCAGCAGCTCCATACCGGGACTAGTAGGCAATGAGCAGTTCTTC | CASSSIPGLVGNEQFF | TRBJ2-1 | . | TRBV5-1 | TRBD2
TGTGCCAGCAGTAGCGGAGGGCACAGACAAGAGACCCAGTACTTC | CASSSGGHRQETQYF | TRBJ2-5 | few | TRBV25-1 | .
TGTGCCAGCAGCGTAGGAGGGGGAACCTACAATGAGCAGTTCTTC | CASSVGGGTYNEQFF | TRBJ2-1 | . | TRBV9 | .
TGCGCCAGCAGCCAAAGCGCGAGACAGGGTACCTACAATGAGCAGTTCTTC | CASSQSARQGTYNEQFF | TRBJ2-1 | . | TRBV4-3 | TRBD1
TGTGCCACCAGCAGAGATTTATCCCCGGCTGTGCAGTACTTC | CATSRDLSPAVQYF | TRBJ2-7 | . | TRBV15 | .
TGCAGCGTTGCGGTCTCGAGCTATGGCTACACCTTC | CSVAVSSYGYTF | TRBJ1-2 | few | TRBV29-1 | .
TGTGCCAGCTCACCAACCTCCGGGACAGGGAACTACGAGCAGTACTTC | CASSPTSGTGNYEQYF | TRBJ2-7 | . | TRBV18 | TRBD1
TGTGCCACCGCCGGGATCCTTTCTGCCGAGCAGTACTTC | CATAGILSAEQYF | TRBJ2-7 | . | TRBV27 | .
TGCAGCGTTTCCCACCTTTTACCGCTAGCGGTCGATGAGCAGTTCTTC | CSVSHLLPLAVDEQFF | TRBJ2-1 | . | TRBV29-1 | TRBD2
TGTGCCAGCAGTGCTAGCGGGAGGGCCTACAATGAGCAGTTCTTC | CASSASGRAYNEQFF | TRBJ2-1 | . | TRBV25-1 | TRBD2
TGTGCCATCAGTGTAGGGGAACAGCCCCAGCATTTT | CAISVGEQPQHF | TRBJ1-5 | . | TRBV10-3 | .
TGCGCCAGCAGCTTGGCACCCCTAGCGGGAGCGGAAGAGCAGTACTTC | CASSLAPLAGAEEQYF | TRBJ2-7 | . | TRBV5-1 | TRBD2
TGCGCCAGCAGCAGACAGGGGGCGCATGAGCAGTTCTTC | CASSRQGAHEQFF | TRBJ2-1 | . | TRBV5-1 | TRBD1
TGTGCCAGCAGCTTAACTAGCGGTATTCTTTATACGCAGTATTTT | CASSLTSGILYTQYF | TRBJ2-3 | . | TRBV7-2 | TRBD2
TGTGCCAGCAGTCAGCCGGGTTTTAATGAAAAACTGTTTTTT | CASSQPGFNEKLFF | TRBJ1-4 | . | TRBV7-8 | .
TGTGCCAGCAGTTACCGGACAGGATACTACGAGCAGTACTTC | CASSYRTGYYEQYF | TRBJ2-7 | . | TRBV6-6 | TRBD1
TGTGCCAGCAAGGTGGCGAACGGTGGGAGGGGGAGCTACGAGCAGTACTTC | CASKVANGGRGSYEQYF | TRBJ2-7 | . | TRBV7-2 | .
TGTGCCAGTAGTCTCCCTCCTAGCGGGAGGCCTTCCGGGGAGCTGTTTTTT | CASSLPPSGRPSGELFF | TRBJ2-2 | . | TRBV19 | TRBD2
TGTGCCAGCAGCCTGGGGGGAGGGCTCACCTACAATGAGCAGTTCTTC | CASSLGGGLTYNEQFF | TRBJ2-1 | . | TRBV28 | TRBD2
TGTGCCAGCAGCGTAGACCAGGGGTGGGGCACAGATACGCAGTATTTT | CASSVDQGWGTDTQYF | TRBJ2-3 | few | TRBV9 | .
TGTGCCATCAGTGCAGGGGATGATGGCTACACCTTC | CAISAGDDGYTF | TRBJ1-2 | few | TRBV10-3 | .
TGCGCCAGCAGCTTGGTAGGGCCCTACGAGCAGTACTTC | CASSLVGPYEQYF | TRBJ2-7 | few | TRBV5-1 | .
TGTGCCAGCAGCCCGCGACTAAGCGGGAACAATGAGCAGTTCTTC | CASSPRLSGNNEQFF | TRBJ2-1 | few | TRBV7-8 | TRBD2
TGTGCCAGCAGCTCGACAGGGATGGCAGATACGCAGTATTTT | CASSSTGMADTQYF | TRBJ2-3 | few | TRBV7-9 | TRBD1
TGTGCCTGGGCACGGACGGGCTATAGCAATCAGCCCCAGCATTTT | CAWARTGYSNQPQHF | TRBJ1-5 | few | TRBV30 | .
TGTGCCATCAGTGAGAGTACTAGCTGGAATGAGCAGTTCTTC | CAISESTSWNEQFF | TRBJ2-1 | few | TRBV10-3 | .
TGTGCCAGCAGCCCCGAACCGGGACAGGCCTACGAGCAGTACTTC | CASSPEPGQAYEQYF | TRBJ2-7 | few | TRBV7-2 | TRBD1
TGTGCCAGCAGTGCGTGGGCAGATACGCAGTATTTT | CASSAWADTQYF | TRBJ2-3 | few | TRBV2 | .
TGTGCCAGCTCACGGGACAGACAGAACACCGGGGAGCTGTTTTTT | CASSRDRQNTGELFF | TRBJ2-2 | . | TRBV18 | TRBD1
TGTGCCAGCTCACCAGGGTCCTACGAGCAGTACTTC | CASSPGSYEQYF | TRBJ2-7 | . | TRBV18 | .
TGCAGTGCTAGACAGAACACTGAAGCTTTCTTT | CSARQNTEAFF | TRBJ1-1 | . | TRBV20-1 | .
TGCGCCAGCAGCCAAGTCTTGGCAGGTCGACACGAGCAGTACTTC | CASSQVLAGRHEQYF | TRBJ2-7 | . | TRBV4-3 | .
TGTGCCTGGAGTGTCGGGACAGGGGATGAAAAACTGTTTTTT | CAWSVGTGDEKLFF | TRBJ1-4 | few | TRBV30 | TRBD1